This entry concerns a single T cell receptor (beta chain). Its antigen is undetermined. This entry is derived from a study of cytomegalovirus exposure and HLA in healthy donors. Study-wide context: According to later analysis, the same platform produced the roughly 110 validation and over 600 first-cohort repertoires. Findings and limits, study-wide: According to a subsequent analysis, TCR clusters identified in the first cohort showed a tendency to co-occur across the approximately 120 validation repertoires. The study labeled fewer than 200 TCR beta chains cytomegalovirus-associated.

Repertoires were generated with immunoSEQ multiplex PCR, while TCRdb's copy carries only in-frame clones and drops some. The table shows fewer than 400,000 clones, with more than 80% occurring only once. The clonotype was recovered from a woman aged 18 to 35 in good health and CMV-seronegative. Sequenced material: PBMCs.

In nucleotides, the CDR3 is TGTGCCAGCAGCGACACGGCCAGGCGTGGCTACACCTTC. Its translation: CASSDTARRGYTF. V and J are TRBV7-9 and TRBJ1-2; no clear D gene. This CDR3 contains 13 residues. Germline CDR1 SEHNR, CDR2 FQNEAQ (reference sequence). Trimming pared 5 bases from V and 7 bases from J, leaving 14 bases between.